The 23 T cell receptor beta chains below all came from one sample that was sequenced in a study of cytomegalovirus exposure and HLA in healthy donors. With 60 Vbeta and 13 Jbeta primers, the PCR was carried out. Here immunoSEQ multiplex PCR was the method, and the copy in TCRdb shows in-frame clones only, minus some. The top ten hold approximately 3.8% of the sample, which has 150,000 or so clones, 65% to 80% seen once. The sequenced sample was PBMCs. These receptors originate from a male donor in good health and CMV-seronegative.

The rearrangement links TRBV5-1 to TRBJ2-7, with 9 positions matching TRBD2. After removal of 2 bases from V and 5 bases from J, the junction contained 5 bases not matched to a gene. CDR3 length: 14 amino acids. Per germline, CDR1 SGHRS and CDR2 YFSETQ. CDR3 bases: TGCGCCAGCAGCTTACTAGCGGGTGGCAACGAGCAGTACTTC. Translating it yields CASSLLAGGNEQYF.

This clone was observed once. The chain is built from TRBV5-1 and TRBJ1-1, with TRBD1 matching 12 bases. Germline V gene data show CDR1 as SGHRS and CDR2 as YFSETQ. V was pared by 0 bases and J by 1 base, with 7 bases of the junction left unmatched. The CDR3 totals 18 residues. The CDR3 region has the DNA TGCGCCAGCAGCTTGGTATCGGGACAGGGGGCCGGGAACACTGAAGCTTTCTTT. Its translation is CASSLVSGQGAGNTEAFF.

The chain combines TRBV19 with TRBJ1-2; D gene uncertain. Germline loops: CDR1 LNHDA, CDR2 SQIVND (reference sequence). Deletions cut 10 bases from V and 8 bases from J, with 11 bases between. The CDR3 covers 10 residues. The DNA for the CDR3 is TGTGCCACCGGGTTTCGGGGCTACACCTTC. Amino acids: CATGFRGYTF.

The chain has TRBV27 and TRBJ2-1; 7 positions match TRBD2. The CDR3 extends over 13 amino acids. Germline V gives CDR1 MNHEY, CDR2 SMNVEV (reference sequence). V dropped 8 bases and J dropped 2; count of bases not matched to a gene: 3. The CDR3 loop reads CASGDYPYNEQFF. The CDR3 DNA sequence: TGTGCCAGCGGGGACTACCCCTACAATGAGCAGTTCTTC.

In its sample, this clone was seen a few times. Here the CDR3 DNA reads TGTGCCATCAGTGTCGGCGGGAGTTCCAACGAGCAGTACTTC. It codes for CAISVGGSSNEQYF. The gene calls are TRBV10-3 and TRBJ2-7; 7 nucleotides line up with TRBD2. The germline gives CDR1 ENHRY, CDR2 SYGVKD. The CDR3 contains 14 residues. The V segment lost 4 bases and the J segment 5 bases; nucleotides outside the gene matches: 8.

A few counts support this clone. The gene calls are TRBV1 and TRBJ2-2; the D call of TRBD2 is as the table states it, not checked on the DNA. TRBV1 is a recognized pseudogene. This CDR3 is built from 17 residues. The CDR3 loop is CTSSQSLGTSGTGELFF. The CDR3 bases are TGCACCAGCAGCCAATCCCTAGGGACTAGCGGAACCGGGGAGCTGTTTTTT.

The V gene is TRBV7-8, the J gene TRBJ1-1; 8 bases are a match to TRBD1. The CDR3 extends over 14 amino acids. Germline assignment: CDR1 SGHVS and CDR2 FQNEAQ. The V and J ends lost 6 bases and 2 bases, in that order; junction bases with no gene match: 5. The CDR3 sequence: CASSRGQGNTEAFF. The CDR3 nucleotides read TGTGCCAGCAGTCGCGGACAGGGAAACACTGAAGCTTTCTTT.

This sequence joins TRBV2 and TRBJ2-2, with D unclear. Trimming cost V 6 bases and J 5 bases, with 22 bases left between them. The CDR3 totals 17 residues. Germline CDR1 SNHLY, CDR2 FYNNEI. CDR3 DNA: TGTGCCAGCAGCCTAGTCCTCCAAGCAACGACTACCGGGGAGCTGTTTTTT. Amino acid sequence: CASSLVLQATTTGELFF. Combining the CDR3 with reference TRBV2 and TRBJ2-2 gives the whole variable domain EPEVTQTPSHQVTQMGQEVILRCVPISNHLYFYWYRQILGQKVEFLVSFYNNEISEKSEIFDDQFSVERPDGSNFTLKIRSTKLEDSAMYFCASSLVLQATTTGELFFGEGSRLTVL.

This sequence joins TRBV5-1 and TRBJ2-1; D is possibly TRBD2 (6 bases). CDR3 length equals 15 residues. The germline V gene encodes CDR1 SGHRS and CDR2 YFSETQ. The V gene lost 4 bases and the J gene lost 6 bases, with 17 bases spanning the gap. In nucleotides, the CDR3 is TGCGCCAGCAGCCTTAAAAGTCCCGGGGGCAATGAGCAGTTCTTC. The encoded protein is CASSLKSPGGNEQFF.

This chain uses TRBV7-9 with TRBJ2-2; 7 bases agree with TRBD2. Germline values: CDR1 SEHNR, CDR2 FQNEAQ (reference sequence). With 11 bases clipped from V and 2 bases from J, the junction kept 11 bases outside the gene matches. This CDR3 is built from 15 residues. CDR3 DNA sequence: TGTGCCTTACGCCGGGACTACCTTAACACCGGGGAGCTGTTTTTT. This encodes CALRRDYLNTGELFF.

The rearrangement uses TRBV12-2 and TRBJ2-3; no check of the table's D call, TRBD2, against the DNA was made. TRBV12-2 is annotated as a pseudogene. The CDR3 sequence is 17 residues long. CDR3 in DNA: TGTGCAAGTCGCTTAAGGGAGCGGGAGTGGATCACAGATACGCAGTATTTT. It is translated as CASRLREREWITDTQYF.

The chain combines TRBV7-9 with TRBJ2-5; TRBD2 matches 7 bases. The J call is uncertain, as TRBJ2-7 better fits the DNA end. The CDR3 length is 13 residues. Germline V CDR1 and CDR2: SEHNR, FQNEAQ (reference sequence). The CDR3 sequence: CASSPGRVYEQYF. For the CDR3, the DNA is TGTGCCAGCAGCCCGGGGAGGGTTTACGAGCAGTACTTC.

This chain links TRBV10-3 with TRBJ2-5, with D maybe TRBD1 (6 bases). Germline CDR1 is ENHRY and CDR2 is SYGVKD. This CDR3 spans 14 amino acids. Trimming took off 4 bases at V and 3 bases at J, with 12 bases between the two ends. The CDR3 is CAISGRGPEETQYF. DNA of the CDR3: TGTGCCATCAGTGGCAGGGGCCCTGAAGAGACCCAGTACTTC.

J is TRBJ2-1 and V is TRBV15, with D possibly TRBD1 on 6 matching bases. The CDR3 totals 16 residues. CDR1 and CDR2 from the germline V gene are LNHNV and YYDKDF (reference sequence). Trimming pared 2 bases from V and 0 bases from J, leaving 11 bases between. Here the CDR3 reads CATSRNQGLSYNEQFF. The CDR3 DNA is TGTGCCACCAGCAGAAACCAGGGGCTCTCCTACAATGAGCAGTTCTTC.

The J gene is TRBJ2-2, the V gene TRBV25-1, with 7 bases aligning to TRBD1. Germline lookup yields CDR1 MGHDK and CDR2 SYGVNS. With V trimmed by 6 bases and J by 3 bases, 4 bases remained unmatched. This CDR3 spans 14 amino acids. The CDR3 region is CASRRGRDTGELFF. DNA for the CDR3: TGTGCCAGCAGAAGGGGGCGCGACACCGGGGAGCTGTTTTTT.

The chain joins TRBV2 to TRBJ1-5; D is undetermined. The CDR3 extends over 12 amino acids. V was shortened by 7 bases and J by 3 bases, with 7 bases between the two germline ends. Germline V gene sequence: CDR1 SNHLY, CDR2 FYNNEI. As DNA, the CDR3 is TGTGCCAGCACGTCCCTCAATCAGCCCCAGCATTTT. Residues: CASTSLNQPQHF.

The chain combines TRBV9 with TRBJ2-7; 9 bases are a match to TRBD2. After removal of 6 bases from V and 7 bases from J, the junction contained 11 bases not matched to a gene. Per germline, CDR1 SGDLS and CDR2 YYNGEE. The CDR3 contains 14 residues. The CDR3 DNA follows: TGTGCCAGCAACTCGGGACTAGCCTTTGAGGAGCAGTACTTC. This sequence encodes CASNSGLAFEEQYF.

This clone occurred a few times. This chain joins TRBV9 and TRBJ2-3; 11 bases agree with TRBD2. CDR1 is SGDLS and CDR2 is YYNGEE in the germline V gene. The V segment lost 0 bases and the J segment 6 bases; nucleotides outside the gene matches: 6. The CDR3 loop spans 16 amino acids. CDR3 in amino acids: CASSVGGLAVRDTQYF. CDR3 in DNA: TGTGCCAGCAGCGTAGGGGGACTAGCGGTAAGGGATACGCAGTATTTT.

CDR3 sequence: CASSPSARTISEQYF. CDR3 DNA: TGTGCCAGCAGCCCGTCTGCCCGGACTATATCCGAGCAGTACTTC. The V call is TRBV7-2, the J call TRBJ2-7; weak D call: TRBD2 (6 bases). The CDR3 has 15 residues. Germline V gives CDR1 SGHTA, CDR2 FQGNSA. Between the trimmed V and J ends, which lost 5 bases and 6 bases, there was a span of 20 bases.

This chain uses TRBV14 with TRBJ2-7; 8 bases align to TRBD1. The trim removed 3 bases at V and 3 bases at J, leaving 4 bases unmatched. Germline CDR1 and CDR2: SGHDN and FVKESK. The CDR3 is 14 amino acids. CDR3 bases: TGTGCCAGCAGCCAGACAGGGGTTGACTACGAGCAGTACTTC. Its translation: CASSQTGVDYEQYF.

The CDR3, as DNA: TGTGCCAGCCTTCACAGGGAGTATAGCAATCAGCCCCAGCATTTT. Translated, it gives CASLHREYSNQPQHF. V gene TRBV6-1 combines with J gene TRBJ1-5, with D possibly being TRBD1 (6 bases). Germline values: CDR1 MNHNS, CDR2 SASEGT. The CDR3 runs to 15 residues. V lost 8 bases and J lost 0, with 14 bases in between.

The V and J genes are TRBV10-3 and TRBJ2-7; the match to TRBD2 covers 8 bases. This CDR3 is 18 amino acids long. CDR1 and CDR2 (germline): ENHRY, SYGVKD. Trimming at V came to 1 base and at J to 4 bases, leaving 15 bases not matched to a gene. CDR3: CAISEFAEKYQREYEQYF. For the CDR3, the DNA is TGTGCCATCAGTGAGTTTGCAGAGAAATACCAGCGGGAGTACGAGCAGTACTTC.

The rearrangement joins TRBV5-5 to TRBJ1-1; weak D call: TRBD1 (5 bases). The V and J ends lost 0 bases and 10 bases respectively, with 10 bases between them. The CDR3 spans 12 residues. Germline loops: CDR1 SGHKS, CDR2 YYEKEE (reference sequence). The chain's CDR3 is CASSLVGERAFF. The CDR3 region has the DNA TGTGCCAGCAGCTTGGTAGGGGAAAGAGCTTTCTTT.